What follows are 27 T cell receptor beta chains derived from one specimen sequenced in a study of blood T cell repertoires in COVID-19. Repertoires were generated with immunoSEQ multiplex PCR, while TCRdb's copy carries only in-frame clones and drops some. The sample has approximately 380,000 clones; about 85% are singletons. Sequenced input: peripheral blood. The receptors stem from a woman under 30 with acute or convalescent COVID-19.

The rearrangement links TRBV5-1 to TRBJ1-2; 7 positions agree with TRBD1. Germline CDR1 is SGHRS and CDR2 is YFSETQ. After removal of 0 bases from V and 2 bases from J, the junction contained 7 bases not matched to a gene. CDR3 length equals 16 residues. CDR3 in DNA: TGCGCCAGCAGCTTGGAGGTAGACAGGGCCAACTATGGCTACACCTTC. Amino acids: CASSLEVDRANYGYTF. Using reference TRBV5-1 and TRBJ1-2 for the parts outside the CDR3, the full variable domain is KAGVTQTPRYLIKTRGQQVTLSCSPISGHRSVSWYQQTPGQGLQFLFEYFSETQRNKGNFPGRFSGRQFSNSRSEMNVSTLELGDSALYLCASSLEVDRANYGYTFGSGTRLTVV.

The chain uses TRBV4-1 and TRBJ2-5; 7 bases match TRBD1. This CDR3 contains 15 residues. Germline assignment: CDR1 MGHRA and CDR2 YSYEKL. Germline trimming cut 4 bases from V and 1 base from J; bases unmatched to any gene: 6. The CDR3 DNA reads as TGCGCCAGCAGCCTTCCATGGACAGGCCAAGAGACCCAGTACTTC. Its protein product is CASSLPWTGQETQYF.

The chain couples TRBV19 to TRBJ1-6, with D hard to call. There are 15 residues in the CDR3. Germline V gives CDR1 LNHDA, CDR2 SQIVND (reference sequence). Trimming shortened V by 3 bases and J by 0 bases, and 6 bases separated the two germline ends. The CDR3 DNA reads as TGTGCCAGTAGTATGGGCAGCTCCTATAATTCACCCCTCCACTTT. It specifies CASSMGSSYNSPLHF.

This chain connects TRBV7-8 to TRBJ1-3, with D possibly matching TRBD1 (6 bases). The germline V gene has CDR1 SGHVS and CDR2 FQNEAQ. V was shortened by 3 bases and J by 3 bases, with 9 bases between the two germline ends. This CDR3 region has 14 residues. This CDR3 reads CASSFQGLGNTIYF. DNA for the CDR3: TGTGCCAGCAGCTTTCAGGGGCTTGGAAACACCATATATTTT.

The rearrangement links TRBV7-3 to TRBJ2-2, with D possibly matching TRBD1 (6 bases). CDR1 is SGHTA, CDR2 FQGTGA, per germline. V was cut by 5 bases and J by 4 bases, with 23 bases left in between. The CDR3 has 18 amino acids. The CDR3 DNA follows: TGTGCCAGCAGCCCCATCCCCGGGGCAGGGGAGTCCACCGGGGAGCTGTTTTTT. This encodes CASSPIPGAGESTGELFF.

The chain uses TRBV27 and TRBJ1-1; 7 bases line up with TRBD1. The CDR3 loop spans 13 amino acids. V lost 6 bases to trimming and J lost 8 bases; unmatched junction nucleotides: 9. CDR1 is MNHEY and CDR2 is SMNVEV in the germline V gene (reference sequence). CDR3 protein: CASSAKTDREAFF. The CDR3 DNA sequence: TGTGCCAGCAGCGCAAAGACGGACAGGGAAGCTTTCTTT.

This clone has only one observation. Other DNA sequences within the sample encode an identical CDR3. The rearrangement links TRBV6-5 to TRBJ2-7; possibly TRBD2 for D (6 bases). Trimming cost V 2 bases and J 0 bases, with 11 bases left between them. CDR1 and CDR2 from the germline V gene are MNHEY and SVGAGI. The length of the CDR3 is 15 residues. The CDR3 DNA reads TGTGCCAGCAGTTACGGGACCGGGAGCTCCTACGAGCAGTACTTC. Translating gives CASSYGTGSSYEQYF.

This chain connects TRBV7-7 to TRBJ2-7, with TRBD2 as a possible D gene (5 bases). Germline V CDR1 and CDR2: SSHAT, FNYEAQ (reference sequence). The length of the CDR3 is 15 residues. V was cut by 1 base and J by 1 base, with 11 bases left in between. The CDR3 DNA reads TGTGCCAGCAGCTTAGGCCGGGGATCTTCCTACGAGCAGTACTTC. It is translated as CASSLGRGSSYEQYF.

The V call is TRBV19, the J call TRBJ1-2; TRBD1 might be the D (6 bases). Trimming removed 6 bases from V and 4 bases from J, with 15 bases in between. Per the germline V gene, CDR1 is LNHDA and CDR2 is SQIVND (reference sequence). CDR3 length: 14 amino acids. This chain's CDR3 is CASSAAGVFYGYTF. In DNA, the CDR3 is TGTGCCAGTAGCGCAGCAGGGGTTTTCTATGGCTACACCTTC. The whole variable domain, remainder taken from reference TRBV19 and TRBJ1-2, is DGGITQSPKYLFRKEGQNVTLSCEQNLNHDAMYWYRQDPGQGLRLIYYSQIVNDFQKGDIAEGYSVSREKKESFPLTVTSAQKNPTAFYLCASSAAGVFYGYTFGSGTRLTVV.

A single count supports this clone. The chain employs TRBV28 and TRBJ2-7, with D perhaps TRBD2 (5 bases). Germline CDR1 reads MDHEN; CDR2 reads SYDVKM. Trimming removed 6 bases from V and 2 bases from J, with 11 bases in between. The CDR3 loop spans 13 amino acids. The CDR3 DNA sequence: TGTGCCAGCAGAAGCGGATCTACCTACGAGCAGTACTTC. Translation gives CASRSGSTYEQYF.

The chain has TRBV24-1 and TRBJ1-1; 9 nucleotides line up with TRBD1. The V gene's germline CDR1 is KGHDR and CDR2 SFDVKD. The CDR3 covers 13 residues. V lost 9 bases to trimming and J lost 5 bases; unmatched junction nucleotides: 6. The CDR3 spells CATATGGRTEAFF. The CDR3 DNA sequence: TGTGCCACCGCAACAGGGGGCAGGACTGAAGCTTTCTTT.

The chain combines TRBV11-1 with TRBJ2-1; 7 nucleotides match TRBD1. The CDR3 has 13 residues. With 2 bases clipped from V and 9 bases from J, the junction kept 4 bases outside the gene matches. In germline, CDR1 is SGHAT, CDR2 FQDESV (reference sequence). As DNA, the CDR3 is TGTGCCAGCAGCTTACTTTCAGGGGGTGAGCAGTTCTTC. This translates into CASSLLSGGEQFF.

The V and J genes are TRBV2 and TRBJ2-2; no definite D call. The CDR3 contains 14 residues. Germline V gene sequence: CDR1 SNHLY, CDR2 FYNNEI. V gave up 5 bases and J gave up 0 bases, with 7 bases separating them. The CDR3 nucleotides read TGTGCCAGCAGTAACTCCGCGAACACCGGGGAGCTGTTTTTT. As protein: CASSNSANTGELFF.

V and J are TRBV19 and TRBJ1-4; TRBD1 is a possible D gene (6 bases). The germline V gene encodes CDR1 LNHDA and CDR2 SQIVND (reference sequence). The CDR3 has 13 amino acids. Trimming left V 5 bases short and J 7 bases short, with 11 bases between. The CDR3, as DNA: TGTGCCAGTAGTCTGGACAGCTTTGAAAAACTGTTTTTT. This encodes CASSLDSFEKLFF.

This clone was counted between two and nine times. The rearrangement joins TRBV11-2 to TRBJ2-7, with TRBD2 matching 9 bases. The CDR3 length is 15 residues. Germline V lookup: CDR1 SGHAT, CDR2 FQNNGV. With V trimmed by 5 bases and J by 1 base, 6 bases remained unmatched. As DNA, the CDR3 is TGTGCCAGCAGCGGAAGCGGGAGGAGTTCCTACGAGCAGTACTTC. This sequence encodes CASSGSGRSSYEQYF. Complete variable domain (other parts from reference TRBV11-2 and TRBJ2-7): EAGVAQSPRYKIIEKRQSVAFWCNPISGHATLYWYQQILGQGPKLLIQFQNNGVVDDSQLPKDRFSAERLKGVDSTLKIQPAKLEDSAVYLCASSGSGRSSYEQYFGPGTRLTVT.

The genes are TRBV9 and TRBJ1-6; D not resolved. V shed 0 bases and J shed 2 bases, with 9 bases lying between them. The CDR3 contains 16 residues. Germline CDR1 is SGDLS and CDR2 is YYNGEE. CDR3 protein: CASSVGPSAYNSPLHF. As DNA, the CDR3 is TGTGCCAGCAGCGTAGGCCCCAGTGCCTATAATTCACCCCTCCACTTT.

CDR3: CASSQVGTGGNSPLHF. CDR3 nucleotides: TGCGCCAGCAGCCAAGTAGGGACAGGGGGCAATTCACCCCTCCACTTT. This sequence joins TRBV4-1 and TRBJ1-6; 12 positions agree with TRBD1. The CDR3 consists of 16 residues. Germline trimming cut 1 base from V and 7 bases from J; bases unmatched to any gene: 2. The germline V gene has CDR1 MGHRA and CDR2 YSYEKL.

The V call is TRBV6-4, the J call TRBJ1-2, with D perhaps TRBD1 (6 bases). This CDR3 is 20 amino acids long. Germline V CDR1 and CDR2: MRHNA, SNTAGT. V lost 0 bases, J lost 0 bases, and 23 bases lay in between. The CDR3 protein is CASSDSASDRRRLANYGYTF. CDR3 sequence (DNA): TGTGCCAGCAGTGACTCCGCCTCAGACAGGAGGCGTTTGGCTAACTATGGCTACACCTTC.

In nucleotides, the CDR3 is TGTGCCAGCAGCTTGGGGCAGCCGGAGGGCACAGATACGCAGTATTTT. It yields the protein CASSLGQPEGTDTQYF. This rearrangement joins TRBV5-4 to TRBJ2-3, with D perhaps matching TRBD2 (5 bases). Germline loops: CDR1 SGHNT, CDR2 YYREEE (reference sequence). The V end was cut by 0 bases, the J end by 1 base, with 12 bases between. The CDR3 loop spans 16 amino acids.

This rearrangement joins TRBV19 to TRBJ2-1; 10 positions match TRBD2. Germline V gene sequence: CDR1 LNHDA, CDR2 SQIVND (reference sequence). The trim removed 4 bases at V and 5 bases at J, leaving 23 bases unmatched. The CDR3 loop spans 21 amino acids. Here the CDR3 reads CASSTHLEGSPSGSGHNEQFF. DNA for the CDR3: TGTGCCAGTAGTACCCACCTGGAGGGAAGCCCTAGCGGGAGTGGACACAATGAGCAGTTCTTC.

This clone was counted a few times. The chain employs TRBV27 and TRBJ1-5, with D possibly TRBD1 on 5 matching bases. Trimming shortened V by 1 base and J by 8 bases, and 18 bases separated the two germline ends. Germline lookup yields CDR1 MNHEY and CDR2 SMNVEV (reference sequence). The CDR3 length is 16 residues. This CDR3 is CASSLFGGYVLEPQHF. Written as DNA, the CDR3 is TGTGCCAGCAGTTTATTTGGGGGGTACGTGCTAGAGCCCCAGCATTTT.

The chain recombines TRBV11-2 with TRBJ2-7; 8 nucleotides agree with TRBD1. CDR3 size: 15 residues. Germline trimming cut 5 bases from V and 2 bases from J; bases unmatched to any gene: 8. Germline V lookup: CDR1 SGHAT, CDR2 FQNNGV. The chain's CDR3 is CASSAGTGSAYEQYF. The CDR3 DNA reads TGTGCCAGCAGCGCGGGGACAGGTTCAGCCTACGAGCAGTACTTC.

The chain uses TRBV6-5 and TRBJ2-1, with D possibly being TRBD2 (5 bases). Germline V gives CDR1 MNHEY, CDR2 SVGAGI. V was pared by 6 bases and J by 5 bases, with 5 bases between. The CDR3 is 11 residues long. This CDR3 reads CASSGNNEQFF. Written as DNA, the CDR3 is TGTGCCAGCAGCGGGAACAATGAGCAGTTCTTC.

The chain has TRBV2 and TRBJ2-2; 8 nucleotides line up with TRBD2. CDR1 SNHLY and CDR2 FYNNEI come from the germline V gene. V was clipped by 7 bases and J by 7 bases; unmatched bases: 5. CDR3 size: 13 residues. CDR3 sequence: CASKREGHGELFF. The CDR3 DNA reads as TGTGCCAGCAAACGGGAGGGCCACGGGGAGCTGTTTTTT.

The chain employs TRBV6-1 and TRBJ2-7, with D hard to call. Per the germline V gene, CDR1 is MNHNS and CDR2 is SASEGT. The CDR3 contains 18 residues. Trimming cost V 1 base and J 3 bases, with 22 bases left between them. The CDR3 sequence is CASSEVLAASTFGYEQYF. In DNA form, the CDR3 reads TGTGCCAGCAGTGAAGTTTTAGCCGCGTCGACGTTCGGCTACGAGCAGTACTTC.

The chain combines TRBV6-5 with TRBJ2-3; D gene unclear. The CDR3 covers 14 residues. The germline V gene has CDR1 MNHEY and CDR2 SVGAGI. Trimming removed 6 bases from V and 0 bases from J, with 10 bases in between. The CDR3 protein is CASSQASSTDTQYF. The CDR3 bases are TGTGCCAGCAGCCAAGCTTCTAGCACAGATACGCAGTATTTT.

The chain employs TRBV4-1 and TRBJ1-2, with 9 bases aligning to TRBD1. The CDR3 extends over 15 amino acids. Per the germline V gene, CDR1 is MGHRA and CDR2 is YSYEKL. The junction had 4 bases not matched to a gene; V was cut back by 0 bases and J by 5 bases. CDR3 in amino acids: CASSQDDRGFYGYTF. CDR3 DNA: TGCGCCAGCAGCCAAGATGACAGGGGGTTTTATGGCTACACCTTC.